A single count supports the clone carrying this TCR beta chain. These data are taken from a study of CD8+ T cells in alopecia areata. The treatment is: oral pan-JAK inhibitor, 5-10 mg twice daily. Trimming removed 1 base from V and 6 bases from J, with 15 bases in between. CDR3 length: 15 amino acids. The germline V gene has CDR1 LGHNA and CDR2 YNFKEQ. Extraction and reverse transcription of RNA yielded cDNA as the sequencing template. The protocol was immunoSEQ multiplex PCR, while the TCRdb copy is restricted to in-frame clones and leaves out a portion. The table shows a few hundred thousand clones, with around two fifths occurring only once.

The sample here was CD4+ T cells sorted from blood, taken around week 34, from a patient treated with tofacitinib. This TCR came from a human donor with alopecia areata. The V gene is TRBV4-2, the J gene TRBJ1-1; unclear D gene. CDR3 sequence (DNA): TGTGCCAGCAGCCAAGGGGCATCTCGTTGGGCTGAAGCTTTCTTT. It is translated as CASSQGASRWAEAFF.